The 30 T cell receptor beta chains given below trace back to one sample, sequenced in a study of T cells in tuberculosis. Some clones are missing from TCRdb's copy, which holds only in-frame ones; the method was immunoSEQ multiplex PCR. The sample carries around 29,000 clones, approximately 95% recorded once. The sample consisted of PBMCs. The receptors shown here come from a donor aged 10 to 29 with latent tuberculosis or without tuberculosis infection.

The genes are TRBV6-6 and TRBJ1-2; 9 bases fit TRBD1. CDR3 size: 16 residues. Germline values: CDR1 MNHNY, CDR2 SVGAGI (reference sequence). The ends lost 2 bases at V and 0 bases at J; junction bases unmatched: 4. The CDR3 spells CASSYRGTGTNYGYTF. CDR3 in DNA: TGTGCCAGCAGTTACCGTGGGACAGGGACTAACTATGGCTACACCTTC.

This clone came up once. The chain joins TRBV10-1 to TRBJ1-1; 8 bases agree with TRBD1. In germline, CDR1 is WNHNN, CDR2 SYGVQD (reference sequence). V dropped 2 bases and J dropped 1; count of bases not matched to a gene: 9. The CDR3 is 17 amino acids. CDR3 DNA: TGCGCCAGCAGTGAGAGTTCGGACAGGGTAGAGAACACTGAAGCTTTCTTT. This sequence encodes CASSESSDRVENTEAFF.

This clone has only one observation. V gene TRBV6-1 combines with J gene TRBJ1-2; 7 bases agree with TRBD1. CDR1 is MNHNS and CDR2 is SASEGT in the germline V gene. V was clipped by 0 bases and J by 8 bases; unmatched bases: 6. The CDR3 runs to 14 residues. In DNA form, the CDR3 reads TGTGCCAGCAGTGAAGCTGGGATGGGACAGGGCTACACCTTC. Translation: CASSEAGMGQGYTF.

The sample holds one count of this clone. The rearrangement uses TRBV9 and TRBJ2-7, with 9 bases that match TRBD1. J was trimmed by 5 bases and V by 3 bases; bases with no gene match: 15. The V gene's germline CDR1 is SGDLS and CDR2 YYNGEE. There are 17 residues in the CDR3. DNA of the CDR3: TGTGCCAGCAGCGGGTCGGAAGGGAACAGGGGGCCCCACGAGCAGTACTTC. It codes for CASSGSEGNRGPHEQYF.

The gene calls are TRBV19 and TRBJ2-1; TRBD2 aligns across 7 bases. From germline, CDR1 is LNHDA and CDR2 SQIVND (reference sequence). V was pared by 0 bases and J by 2 bases, with 1 base of the junction left unmatched. There are 15 residues in the CDR3. The CDR3 here is CASSIELATYNEQFF. CDR3 nucleotides: TGTGCCAGTAGTATAGAACTAGCGACCTACAATGAGCAGTTCTTC.

The chain has TRBV2 and TRBJ2-1; 10 bases map to TRBD2. V lost 7 bases, J lost 5 bases, and 14 bases stayed unmatched. This CDR3 has 17 amino acids. Per the germline V gene, CDR1 is SNHLY and CDR2 is FYNNEI. The CDR3 nucleotides are TGTGCCAGCACCCTAATGGGGCTAGCGGGAGCAAACAATGAGCAGTTCTTC. It is translated as CASTLMGLAGANNEQFF.

The J gene is TRBJ2-7, the V gene TRBV11-2, with 8 nucleotides matching TRBD2. V lost 1 base and J lost 4; bases outside the gene matches: 9. The germline V gene has CDR1 SGHAT and CDR2 FQNNGV. CDR3 length: 16 amino acids. As DNA, the CDR3 is TGTGCCAGCAGCTTAGTAGTCGGGGGGGGCTTTTACGAGCAGTACTTC. Protein product: CASSLVVGGGFYEQYF.

V and J are TRBV18 and TRBJ1-5; 7 bases line up with TRBD1. V shed 3 bases, J shed 3 bases, and the junction held 2 bases outside the gene matches. From germline, CDR1 is KGHSH and CDR2 LQKENI. This CDR3 spans 14 amino acids. The CDR3 DNA sequence: TGTGCCAGCTCACCTGACAGGGCCAATCAGCCCCAGCATTTT. Its protein is CASSPDRANQPQHF.

This sequence joins TRBV5-1 and TRBJ1-2; the match to TRBD1 covers 9 bases. The germline gives CDR1 SGHRS, CDR2 YFSETQ. This CDR3 is 16 amino acids long. V dropped 0 bases and J dropped 5; count of bases not matched to a gene: 8. DNA for the CDR3: TGCGCCAGCAGCTTGGAAGCCGGGGACAGGGTTTATGGCTACACCTTC. It translates to CASSLEAGDRVYGYTF.

This clone appeared a single time. The chain combines TRBV4-2 with TRBJ2-1, with TRBD2 matching 8 bases. This CDR3 is built from 16 residues. V shed 0 bases, J shed 3 bases, and the junction held 4 bases outside the gene matches. From germline, CDR1 is LGHNA and CDR2 YNFKEQ. The CDR3, as DNA: TGTGCCAGCAGCCAAGAACAAGCGGGGGACTACAATGAGCAGTTCTTC. Amino acids: CASSQEQAGDYNEQFF.

The gene calls are TRBV27 and TRBJ2-5; 7 positions agree with TRBD1. Germline V lookup: CDR1 MNHEY, CDR2 SMNVEV (reference sequence). The V segment lost 5 bases and the J segment 1 base; nucleotides outside the gene matches: 13. CDR3 length: 17 residues. The CDR3: CASSQNIGTAAQETQYF. CDR3 nucleotide sequence: TGTGCCAGCAGTCAAAACATAGGGACAGCGGCCCAAGAGACCCAGTACTTC.

The chain is built from TRBV28 and TRBJ2-5, with TRBD1 matching 7 bases. This CDR3 is built from 14 residues. The ends lost 7 bases at V and 5 bases at J; junction bases unmatched: 10. Germline CDR1 reads MDHEN; CDR2 reads SYDVKM. Here the CDR3 DNA reads TGTGCCAGCAATCCTACAGGGGAATGGGAGACCCAGTACTTC. It yields the protein CASNPTGEWETQYF.

V gene TRBV7-6 combines with J gene TRBJ2-2, with D possibly TRBD1 on 5 matching bases. Trimming stripped 1 base from V and 2 bases from J, with 8 bases between. Germline V gene data show CDR1 as SGHVS and CDR2 as FNYEAQ. The CDR3 totals 15 residues. The CDR3: CASSLGTTNTGELFF. Here the CDR3 DNA reads TGTGCCAGCAGCTTAGGGACAACCAACACCGGGGAGCTGTTTTTT.

V usage is TRBV5-8 and J usage is TRBJ1-2, with a tentative D call TRBD1 (5 bases). CDR3 size: 16 residues. Germline assignment: CDR1 SGHTS and CDR2 YDEGEE. Trimming shortened V by 1 base and J by 4 bases, and 17 bases separated the two germline ends. CDR3 residues: CASSLPPGGTTYGYTF. The CDR3 DNA is TGTGCCAGCAGCTTGCCCCCGGGAGGGACGACCTATGGCTACACCTTC.

This clone was seen once. The chain joins TRBV9 to TRBJ2-5; TRBD1 matches at 7 bases. Unmatched junction bases numbered 8, after V lost 4 bases and J lost 5 bases. CDR1 and CDR2 (germline): SGDLS, YYNGEE. The CDR3 spans 14 residues. The CDR3 bases are TGTGCCAGCAGCCTTCGACAGGGCCGGGAGACCCAGTACTTC. This gives the protein CASSLRQGRETQYF.

The rearrangement joins TRBV6-5 to TRBJ1-2; a weak D match, TRBD1 (5 bases). V gave up 0 bases and J gave up 8 bases, with 16 bases separating them. Germline V gene data show CDR1 as MNHEY and CDR2 as SVGAGI. The length of the CDR3 is 15 residues. CDR3 bases: TGTGCCAGCAGTTACTCGAGGCTGGGGCTGGGCGGCTACACCTTC. It specifies CASSYSRLGLGGYTF.

The rearrangement joins TRBV5-1 to TRBJ2-7, with a possible D match to TRBD2 (5 bases). This CDR3 is 15 amino acids long. Per germline, CDR1 SGHRS and CDR2 YFSETQ. Deletions cut 4 bases from V and 1 base from J, with 15 bases between. The CDR3 DNA reads as TGCGCCAGCAGCCCAAGTCGGACTTCGTCCTACGAGCAGTACTTC. It yields the protein CASSPSRTSSYEQYF.

This chain joins TRBV2 and TRBJ2-1; 10 bases align to TRBD1. CDR1 and CDR2 (germline): SNHLY, FYNNEI. J gave up 8 bases and V 10 bases, and 5 bases lay outside the gene matches. The CDR3 spans 12 residues. The CDR3 coding sequence is TGTGCCACAGGGGACAGGGGTCATGAGCAGTTCTTC. This translates into CATGDRGHEQFF.

The rearrangement joins TRBV6-1 to TRBJ2-1; no reliable D call. V was pared by 7 bases and J by 7 bases, with 8 bases between. This CDR3 contains 11 residues. The V gene's germline CDR1 is MNHNS and CDR2 SASEGT. This CDR3 reads CASKIVNEQFF. CDR3 nucleotide sequence: TGTGCCAGCAAAATCGTAAATGAGCAGTTCTTC.

The chain links TRBV7-9 to TRBJ2-3; 7 nucleotides match TRBD2. The CDR3 length is 14 residues. With V trimmed by 8 bases and J by 0 bases, 5 bases remained unmatched. Germline V gene sequence: CDR1 SEHNR, CDR2 FQNEAQ (reference sequence). CDR3 DNA: TGTGCCAGCCATACTAGCGCCAGCACAGATACGCAGTATTTT. Translating it yields CASHTSASTDTQYF.

CDR3 protein: CSVSIGIGQPQHF. The CDR3 coding sequence is TGCAGCGTTTCTATCGGGATCGGGCAGCCCCAGCATTTT. The chain links TRBV29-1 to TRBJ1-5; D is unresolved. Deletions cut 5 bases from V and 7 bases from J, with 15 bases between. Germline CDR1 reads SQVTM; CDR2 reads ANQGSEA. The CDR3 is 13 residues long.

The chain carries TRBV4-3 and TRBJ1-5; D is possibly TRBD1 (6 bases). CDR1 and CDR2 from the germline V gene are LGHNA and YSLEER. Deletions cut 0 bases from V and 4 bases from J, with 13 bases between. CDR3 length: 16 amino acids. The CDR3 bases are TGCGCCAGCAGCCAAGATTTTACAGGGAAAAATCAGCCCCAGCATTTT. Its translation: CASSQDFTGKNQPQHF.

V is TRBV28 and J is TRBJ1-1; no firm D call. V was clipped by 1 base and J by 0 bases, with 6 bases between them. The germline V gene has CDR1 MDHEN and CDR2 SYDVKM. The CDR3 extends over 14 amino acids. The DNA of the CDR3 is TGTGCCAGCAGTTTATCCACTGTGAACACTGAAGCTTTCTTT. It encodes CASSLSTVNTEAFF.

This clone was observed once. The chain combines TRBV6-5 with TRBJ1-4, with unresolved D. The V gene lost 5 bases and the J gene lost 8 bases, with 18 bases spanning the gap. CDR1 MNHEY and CDR2 SVGAGI come from the germline V gene. The CDR3 sequence is 15 residues long. The CDR3, as DNA: TGTGCCAGCAGTAGGATGGAGAGGGTTGGGGAAAAACTGTTTTTT. Translated: CASSRMERVGEKLFF.

This clone occurred once. The chain combines TRBV7-9 with TRBJ2-7, with 8 positions matching TRBD1. The CDR3 is made up of 14 amino acids. CDR1 and CDR2 (germline): SEHNR, FQNEAQ (reference sequence). V lost 1 base and J lost 7; bases outside the gene matches: 6. DNA for the CDR3: TGTGCCAGCAGCTTAGTCTCAGGGGGCTCAGAGCAGTACTTC. Translating gives CASSLVSGGSEQYF.

The V and J genes are TRBV4-2 and TRBJ2-4, with TRBD2 matching over 16 bases. The trim removed 1 base at V and 0 bases at J, leaving 12 bases unmatched. Germline CDR1 and CDR2: LGHNA and YNFKEQ. This CDR3 contains 22 residues. The CDR3 loop reads CASSQGGYRGLAGGEAKNIQYF. As DNA, the CDR3 is TGTGCCAGCAGCCAAGGGGGGTATCGGGGACTAGCGGGAGGGGAAGCCAAAAACATTCAGTACTTC.

This chain uses TRBV28 with TRBJ2-7; tentative D call: TRBD1 (6 bases). Between the trimmed V and J ends, which lost 6 bases and 0 bases, there was a span of 9 bases. From germline, CDR1 is MDHEN and CDR2 SYDVKM. This CDR3 comprises 13 residues. The CDR3 coding sequence is TGTGCCAGCAGACAGGGTTCCTCCTACGAGCAGTACTTC. Encoded protein: CASRQGSSYEQYF.

This rearrangement joins TRBV7-2 to TRBJ1-2; tentatively, D is TRBD1 (5 bases). Germline CDR1 reads SGHTA; CDR2 reads FQGNSA. V lost 5 bases and J lost 0, with 13 bases in between. This CDR3 contains 15 residues. CDR3 amino acids: CASSRSDTANYGYTF. CDR3 coding DNA: TGTGCCAGCAGCCGGTCGGACACAGCTAACTATGGCTACACCTTC.

V and J are TRBV4-1 and TRBJ2-1, with D perhaps TRBD2 (6 bases). The CDR3 loop spans 17 amino acids. Trimming left V 4 bases short and J 5 bases short, with 21 bases between. Germline assignment: CDR1 MGHRA and CDR2 YSYEKL. The CDR3 protein is CASSRILGGIGDNEQFF. The DNA for the CDR3 is TGCGCCAGCAGCCGAATCCTTGGGGGGATTGGGGACAATGAGCAGTTCTTC.

This chain links TRBV5-4 with TRBJ2-7; 9 nucleotides align to TRBD2. In germline, CDR1 is SGHNT, CDR2 YYREEE (reference sequence). V lost 0 bases to trimming and J lost 5 bases; unmatched junction nucleotides: 9. CDR3 length equals 16 residues. The CDR3 loop reads CASSLARLEREDEQYF. The CDR3 region has the DNA TGTGCCAGCAGCTTGGCCCGCTTGGAGCGGGAGGACGAGCAGTACTTC.